What follows are 26 T cell receptor beta chains derived from one specimen sequenced in a study of blood T cells in healthy people across ages. Primers used in a second PCR of about 6 to 11 cycles were a sample-barcoded 5' primer and a J-beta primer mix. TCRdb itself ran the 5' RACE reads through MiXCR, one entry per CDR3 protein. The sample consists of some 290,000 distinct CDR3 sequences, 25% to 30% of them appearing once. Sequencing was performed on blood. Source of these receptors: a woman aged 65 to 85 in good health.

The genes are TRBV5-5 and TRBJ2-7, with 11 bases that match TRBD2. From germline, CDR1 is SGHKS and CDR2 YYEKEE (reference sequence). The length of the CDR3 is 15 residues. J was trimmed by 3 bases and V by 4 bases; bases with no gene match: 6. For the CDR3, the DNA is TGTGCCAGCAGCCGGGGGACTAGCGGCCTCTACGAGCAGTACTTC. Translating gives CASSRGTSGLYEQYF. The full variable domain, completed using reference TRBV5-5 and TRBJ2-7, is DAGVTQSPTHLIKTRGQQVTLRCSPISGHKSVSWYQQVLGQGPQFIFQYYEKEERGRGNFPDRFSARQFPNYSSELNVNALLLGDSALYLCASSRGTSGLYEQYFGPGTRLTVT.

Of note for this clonotype: Given the absence of the conserved phenylalanine or tryptophan at the CDR3 end, a read error is likely. The rearrangement uses TRBV5-6 and TRBJ2-1; 7 bases match TRBD2. Looked up from germline, CDR1 is SGHDT and CDR2 is YYEEEE. Trimming removed 3 bases from V and 5 bases from J; junction bases left unmatched: 11. This CDR3 region has 16 residues. The CDR3 nucleotides read TGTGCCAGCAGCTACACAACTAGCGTGTTCGACAATGAGCAGTTCCTC. This sequence encodes CASSYTTSVFDNEQFL.

This chain joins TRBV2 and TRBJ1-2; 7 bases fit TRBD1. The CDR3 consists of 14 residues. Germline CDR1 SNHLY, CDR2 FYNNEI. Germline trimming cut 5 bases from V and 3 bases from J; bases unmatched to any gene: 6. The CDR3 coding sequence is TGTGCCAGCAGTACTTCCGGGACAGACTATGGCTACACCTTC. Its protein is CASSTSGTDYGYTF.

The rearrangement links TRBV7-2 to TRBJ2-7; D uncertain. V dropped 4 bases and J dropped 6 bases, with 13 bases sitting between them. This CDR3 spans 13 amino acids. Germline CDR1 is SGHTA and CDR2 is FQGNSA. CDR3 sequence: CASSSSPGFEQYF. The CDR3 DNA follows: TGTGCCAGCAGCTCGAGCCCAGGATTCGAGCAGTACTTC.

This clonotype has at least ten counts. V and J are TRBV6-5 and TRBJ2-7, with 11 bases aligning to TRBD2. Germline CDR1 and CDR2: MNHEY and SVGAGI. Losses at the gene ends were 6 bases for V and 2 bases for J; bases not matched to a gene: 6. The CDR3 contains 15 residues. The CDR3 nucleotides read TGTGCCAGCAGCTCTAATAGCGGGAGGGCCTACGAGCAGTACTTC. As protein: CASSSNSGRAYEQYF.

This clonotype was picked up one time. Being one base from a much bigger clone, this may be a read error. The chain links TRBV5-1 to TRBJ1-1; D is unresolved. Trimming took off 0 bases at V and 1 base at J, with 4 bases between the two ends. Germline CDR1 reads SGHRS; CDR2 reads YFSETQ. This CDR3 comprises 13 residues. The CDR3 is CASSLDKNTEAFF. The CDR3 DNA follows: TGCGCCAGCAGCTTGGACAAGAACACTGAAGCTTTCTTT.

In this sample, this clonotype turned up a few times. The chain combines TRBV3-1 with TRBJ2-3; D uncertain. CDR1 is LGHDT and CDR2 is YNNKEL in the germline V gene (reference sequence). The CDR3 spans 13 residues. V lost 8 bases, J lost 1 base, and 10 bases lay in between. The CDR3 spells CASASSGTDTQYF. CDR3 nucleotides: TGTGCCAGCGCATCTTCGGGCACAGATACGCAGTATTTT.

The table lists this clonotype with a few counts. The genes are TRBV9 and TRBJ2-6; D not resolved. This CDR3 comprises 15 residues. Germline V gene data show CDR1 as SGDLS and CDR2 as YYNGEE. The germline V and J ends were trimmed by 5 bases and 0 bases, with 9 bases remaining between them. Here the CDR3 DNA reads TGTGCCAGCAGGAAGGAAATCTCTGGGGCCAACGTCCTGACTTTC. Protein product: CASRKEISGANVLTF. The full variable domain, its missing parts supplied by reference TRBV9 and TRBJ2-6, is DSGVTQTPKHLITATGQRVTLRCSPRSGDLSVYWYQQSLDQGLQFLIQYYNGEERAKGNILERFSAQQFPDLHSELNLSSLELGDSALYFCASRKEISGANVLTFGAGSRLTVL.

This clonotype was seen more than once but under ten times. The chain is built from TRBV27 and TRBJ2-5; no definite D call. Deletions cut 8 bases from V and 7 bases from J, with 11 bases between. The germline V gene encodes CDR1 MNHEY and CDR2 SMNVEV (reference sequence). The CDR3 has 11 amino acids. In DNA, the CDR3 is TGTGCCAGCGGCTATCTAACGACCCAGTACTTC. Protein product: CASGYLTTQYF.

J is TRBJ2-7 and V is TRBV7-2, with a tentative D call TRBD1 (6 bases). Trimming removed 2 bases at V and 6 bases at J, with 14 bases between. The CDR3 is 14 amino acids. CDR1 is SGHTA and CDR2 is FQGNSA in the germline V gene. As DNA, the CDR3 is TGTGCCAGCAGCTTAACGCAGGGGACGTTCGAGCAGTACTTC. Its protein is CASSLTQGTFEQYF.

Ten or more counts support this clonotype. The chain combines TRBV6-7 with TRBJ2-1, with 7 bases lining up with TRBD2. TRBV6-7 is recorded as an ORF, its role being uncertain. Losses at the gene ends were 11 bases for V and 12 bases for J; bases not matched to a gene: 19. The CDR3 is made up of 14 amino acids. The CDR3 sequence: CAQSWASGVPRQFF. The CDR3 coding sequence is TGTGCCCAATCTTGGGCTAGCGGAGTCCCGAGGCAGTTCTTC.

This clonotype has a handful of counts. The gene calls are TRBV5-6 and TRBJ2-2; the match to TRBD2 covers 9 bases. Germline CDR1 SGHDT, CDR2 YYEEEE. Trimming cost V 4 bases and J 1 base; bases outside gene matches: 5. The CDR3 contains 16 residues. The CDR3 loop reads CASSRPSGMNTGELFF. CDR3 bases: TGTGCCAGCAGCCGCCCTAGCGGGATGAACACCGGGGAGCTGTTTTTT.

The rearrangement links TRBV5-1 to TRBJ2-5; D gene unclear. Deletions cut 2 bases from V and 3 bases from J, with 5 bases between. The CDR3 sequence is 12 residues long. CDR1 is SGHRS and CDR2 is YFSETQ in the germline V gene. The CDR3 region is CASSFNEETQYF. CDR3 in DNA: TGCGCCAGCAGCTTCAACGAAGAGACCCAGTACTTC.

This clonotype showed up many times. In nucleotides, the CDR3 is TGTGCCATACAGCGGGGAGGCTACGAGCAGTACTTC. It specifies CAIQRGGYEQYF. The J gene is TRBJ2-7, the V gene TRBV10-3, with 7 bases that match TRBD2. CDR3 length: 12 residues. CDR1 ENHRY and CDR2 SYGVKD come from the germline V gene. The J segment lost 3 bases and the V segment lost 9 bases, leaving 5 bases of the junction unmatched.

This clonotype occurred a few times. The chain joins TRBV20-1 to TRBJ2-4; 7 bases are a match to TRBD1. V was clipped by 3 bases and J by 5 bases; unmatched bases: 7. The CDR3 sequence is 14 residues long. Germline V gives CDR1 DFQATT, CDR2 SNEGSKA (reference sequence). In nucleotides, the CDR3 is TGCAGTGCTAGTTCTGAAACAGGGGAAAACATTCAGTACTTC. The encoded protein is CSASSETGENIQYF.

A remark on this clonotype: At one boundary the junction diverges from the germline segment, which might be a read error. The chain is built from TRBV11-2 and TRBJ2-1, with 7 bases identical to TRBD1. CDR1 is SGHAT, CDR2 FQNNGV, per germline. The CDR3 covers 13 residues. The CDR3 nucleotides are TGTGCCAGCAGGATAAGACAGGGTAATGAGCAGCTCTTC. As protein: CASRIRQGNEQLF.

This clonotype was detected only a few times. One end of the junction does not line up with germline, which may come from a read error. The V gene is TRBV28, the J gene TRBJ2-7; D gene ambiguous. Germline V gene lookup returns CDR1 MDHEN and CDR2 SYDVKM. The CDR3 has 13 amino acids. The CDR3 region is CASRGTQRGEQYF. The CDR3 nucleotides are TGTGCCAGCAGAGGTACTCAGAGAGGCGAGCAGTACTTT.

The chain uses TRBV20-1 and TRBJ2-7, with 12 bases matching TRBD2. CDR3 size: 16 residues. The germline CDR1 and CDR2 sequences are DFQATT and SNEGSKA (reference sequence). The J segment lost 2 bases and the V segment lost 5 bases, leaving 10 bases of the junction unmatched. As DNA, the CDR3 is TGCAGTGCTCAGTCGGGACTAGCGGGCTTAACCTACGAGCAGTACTTC. It encodes CSAQSGLAGLTYEQYF.

This clonotype showed up just once. CDR3 coding DNA: TGTGCCAGCAGTTCATCTAGCGCTAGCACAGATACGCAGTATTTT. Translation: CASSSSSASTDTQYF. The chain has TRBV27 and TRBJ2-3; D might be TRBD2 (6 bases). The CDR3 contains 15 residues. CDR1 and CDR2 (germline): MNHEY, SMNVEV (reference sequence). V lost 4 bases and J 0 bases, leaving 11 bases between the germline ends.

The J gene is TRBJ2-5, the V gene TRBV24-1; D is unresolved. V shed 1 base and J shed 4 bases, with 9 bases lying between them. Germline V lookup: CDR1 KGHDR, CDR2 SFDVKD. The CDR3 totals 14 residues. This chain's CDR3 is CATSDFGGGETQYF. The DNA for the CDR3 is TGTGCCACCAGTGATTTTGGCGGTGGAGAGACCCAGTACTTC.

The chain recombines TRBV27 with TRBJ2-2; D is unclear. The V end was cut by 3 bases, the J end by 4 bases, with 0 bases between. CDR1 MNHEY and CDR2 SMNVEV come from the germline V gene (reference sequence). CDR3 length equals 11 residues. The CDR3 DNA is TGTGCCAGCAGTTTCACCGGGGAGCTGTTTTTT. Its translation: CASSFTGELFF.

This rearrangement joins TRBV28 to TRBJ2-1; 9 positions match TRBD2. Trimming took 2 bases from V and 8 from J; bases not matched to a gene: 7. CDR1 MDHEN and CDR2 SYDVKM come from the germline V gene. CDR3 length equals 15 residues. CDR3 nucleotide sequence: TGTGCCAGCAGTTTAGGGACTAGCTTCCGGGATGAGCAGTTCTTC. Translation gives CASSLGTSFRDEQFF.

This clonotype turned up a few times. The chain combines TRBV20-1 with TRBJ2-7; 15 nucleotides match TRBD2. The CDR3 runs 15 residues. Germline CDR1 DFQATT, CDR2 SNEGSKA (reference sequence). Trimming took 5 bases from V and 4 from J; bases not matched to a gene: 6. CDR3 protein: CSAEGTSGRYYEQYF. CDR3 nucleotides: TGCAGTGCTGAAGGGACTAGCGGGAGGTATTACGAGCAGTACTTC.

This chain links TRBV12-3 or TRBV12-4 with TRBJ2-2; 11 nucleotides line up with TRBD1. The CDR3 runs to 19 residues. J gave up 0 bases and V 6 bases, and 12 bases lay outside the gene matches. The CDR3 DNA sequence: TGTGCCAGCAGGGGATACCGGGACAGGGGGTTCGCGAACACCGGGGAGCTGTTTTTT. This gives the protein CASRGYRDRGFANTGELFF.

This clonotype was observed a few times. The CDR3 loop reads CSAISAGPLEQYF. CDR3 DNA sequence: TGCAGTGCTATATCGGCGGGACCCCTCGAGCAGTACTTC. The chain employs TRBV20-1 and TRBJ2-7, with a tentative D call TRBD2 (6 bases). V lost 4 bases and J 6 bases, leaving 16 bases between the germline ends. The CDR3 sequence is 13 residues long. CDR1 is DFQATT and CDR2 is SNEGSKA in the germline V gene (reference sequence).

This clonotype was counted only a few times. V usage is TRBV7-2 and J usage is TRBJ1-2, with D uncertain. Trimming left V 4 bases short and J 4 bases short, with 10 bases between. The CDR3 extends over 13 amino acids. Per the germline V gene, CDR1 is SGHTA and CDR2 is FQGNSA. The chain's CDR3 is CASSYPIFYGYTF. CDR3 sequence (DNA): TGTGCCAGCAGCTACCCTATTTTCTATGGCTACACCTTC.